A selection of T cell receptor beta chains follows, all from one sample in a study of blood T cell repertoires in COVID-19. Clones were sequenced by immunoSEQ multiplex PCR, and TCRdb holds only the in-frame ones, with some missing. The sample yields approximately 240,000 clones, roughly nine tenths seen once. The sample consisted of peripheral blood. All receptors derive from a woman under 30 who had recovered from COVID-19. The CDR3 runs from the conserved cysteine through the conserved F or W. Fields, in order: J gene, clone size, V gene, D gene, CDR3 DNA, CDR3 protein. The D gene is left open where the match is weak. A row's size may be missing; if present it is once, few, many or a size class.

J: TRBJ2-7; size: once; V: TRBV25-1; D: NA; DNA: TGTGCCAGCAGTGCCTCCGGGACAACCCTAAAAGAGCAGTACTTC; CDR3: CASSASGTTLKEQYF
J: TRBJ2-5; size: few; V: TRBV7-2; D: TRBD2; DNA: TGTGCCAGCAGCCCGGTTAGCGGGAGGCAAGAGACCCAGTACTTC; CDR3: CASSPVSGRQETQYF
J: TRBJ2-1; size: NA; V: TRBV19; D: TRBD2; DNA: TGTGCCAGTAGTCCCGAGAGCGGGAGATCGAATGAGCAGTTCTTC; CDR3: CASSPESGRSNEQFF
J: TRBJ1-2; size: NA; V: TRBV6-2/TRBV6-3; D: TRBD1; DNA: TGTGCCAGCAGTTACTCTCCAATCGACGGGACAGGGGGTTATGGCTACACCTTC; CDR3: CASSYSPIDGTGGYGYTF
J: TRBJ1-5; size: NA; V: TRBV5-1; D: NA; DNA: TGCGCCAGCAGCTTGGCGGGGGGAAGCAATCAGCCCCAGCATTTT; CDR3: CASSLAGGSNQPQHF
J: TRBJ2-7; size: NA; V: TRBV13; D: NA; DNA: TGTGCCAGCAGCTTAGAGCGAAGAACCTACGAGCAGTACTTC; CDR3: CASSLERRTYEQYF
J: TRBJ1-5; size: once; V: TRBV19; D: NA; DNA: TGTGCCAGTAGTATTACGGCCGTCCTTGGGGCTCAGCCCCAGCATTTT; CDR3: CASSITAVLGAQPQHF
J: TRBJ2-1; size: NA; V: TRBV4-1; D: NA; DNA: TGCGCCAGCAGCCAAGAGGGGCCATCGGATGAGCAGTTCTTC; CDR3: CASSQEGPSDEQFF
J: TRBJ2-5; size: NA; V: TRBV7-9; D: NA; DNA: TGTGCCAGCAGCCTATCTCGAGAGACCCAGTACTTC; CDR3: CASSLSRETQYF
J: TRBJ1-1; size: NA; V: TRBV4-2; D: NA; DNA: TGTGCCAGCAGCTGGGTTAACAGCAACACTGAAGCTTTCTTT; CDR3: CASSWVNSNTEAFF
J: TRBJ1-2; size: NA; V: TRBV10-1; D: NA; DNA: TGCGCCAGCAGTGAGGACACCCGTAACTATGGCTACACCTTC; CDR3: CASSEDTRNYGYTF
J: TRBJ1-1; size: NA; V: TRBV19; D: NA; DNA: TGTGCCAGTACTTCGACAGGAGTTAGTTCTGAAGCTTTCTTT; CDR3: CASTSTGVSSEAFF
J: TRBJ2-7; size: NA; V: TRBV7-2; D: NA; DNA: TGTGCCAGCAGCTTGGCCGGGAACACCTACGAGCAGTACTTC; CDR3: CASSLAGNTYEQYF
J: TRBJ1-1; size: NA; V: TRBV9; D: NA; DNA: TGTGCCAGCAGCGTAGGGGGAGAGGGCACTGAAGCTTTCTTT; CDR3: CASSVGGEGTEAFF
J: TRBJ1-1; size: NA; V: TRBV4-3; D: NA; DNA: TGCGCCAGCAGCCAAGATACGGTGTCTGAAGCTTTCTTT; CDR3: CASSQDTVSEAFF
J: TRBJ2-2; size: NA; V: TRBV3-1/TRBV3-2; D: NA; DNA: TGTGCCAGCCTCCCCCCTGCGGGACGGACCGGGGAGCTGTTTTTT; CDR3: CASLPPAGRTGELFF
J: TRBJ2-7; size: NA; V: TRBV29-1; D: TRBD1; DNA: TGCAGCGTTGAGGGGGACAGTAGTTACGAGCAGTACTTC; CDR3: CSVEGDSSYEQYF
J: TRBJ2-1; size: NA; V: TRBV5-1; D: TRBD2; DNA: TGCGCCAGCAGCTTCCTAGCGGAGAACTACAATGAGCAGTTCTTC; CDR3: CASSFLAENYNEQFF
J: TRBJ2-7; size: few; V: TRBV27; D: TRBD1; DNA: TGTGCCAGCAGTCCGGGGACAGCTGAACAGTACTTC; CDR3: CASSPGTAEQYF
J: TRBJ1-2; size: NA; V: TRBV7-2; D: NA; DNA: TGTGCCAGCCTGGGAGGGGGACGCTATGGCTACACCTTC; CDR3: CASLGGGRYGYTF
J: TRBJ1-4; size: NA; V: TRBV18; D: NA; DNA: TGTGCCAGCTCACGGGACATGGCAACTAATGAAAAACTGTTTTTT; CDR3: CASSRDMATNEKLFF
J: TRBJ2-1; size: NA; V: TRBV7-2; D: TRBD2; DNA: TGTGCCAGCAGCTTAGTCTCAGCGGGGCCAAACAATGAGCAGTTCTTC; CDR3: CASSLVSAGPNNEQFF
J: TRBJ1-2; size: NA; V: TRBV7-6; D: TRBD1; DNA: TGTGCCAGCAGCGAACAGGGGGCGAACAGAATAATAGCTAACTATGGCTACACCTTC; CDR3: CASSEQGANRIIANYGYTF
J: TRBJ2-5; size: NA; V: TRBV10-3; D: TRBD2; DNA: TGTGCCATCACCCAGATCACTAGCGGGAGGGGGTACGAGACCCAGTACTTC; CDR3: CAITQITSGRGYETQYF
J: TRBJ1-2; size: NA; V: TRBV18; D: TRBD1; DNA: TGTGCCAGCTCACTACAGGGGGCGCAGGATGGCTACACCTTC; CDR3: CASSLQGAQDGYTF
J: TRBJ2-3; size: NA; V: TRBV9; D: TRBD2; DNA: TGTGCCAGCAGCGCTAGGACTAGCGAAAGCACAGATACGCAGTATTTT; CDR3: CASSARTSESTDTQYF
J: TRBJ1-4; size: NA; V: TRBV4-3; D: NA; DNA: TGCGCCAGCAGCCAAGGCGTTGGGGAGCTAGCGGAAAAACTGTTTTTT; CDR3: CASSQGVGELAEKLFF
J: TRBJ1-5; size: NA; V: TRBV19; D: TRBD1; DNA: TGTGCCAGCTTAAGGGACAGTTATAGCAATCAGCCCCAGCATTTT; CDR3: CASLRDSYSNQPQHF
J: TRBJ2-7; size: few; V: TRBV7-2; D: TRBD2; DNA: TGTGCCAGCAGCTTAGAGGGTGGTCCTAGCGGGAGGGCCCCCTACGAGCAGTACTTC; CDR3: CASSLEGGPSGRAPYEQYF
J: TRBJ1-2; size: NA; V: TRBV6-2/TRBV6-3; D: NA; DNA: TGTGCCAGCAGTTACGGAGGGGCCGACGCTAACTATGGCTACACCTTC; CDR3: CASSYGGADANYGYTF
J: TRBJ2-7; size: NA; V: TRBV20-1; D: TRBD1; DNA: TGCAGTGGCGACAGGGACTACGAGCAGTACTTC; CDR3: CSGDRDYEQYF
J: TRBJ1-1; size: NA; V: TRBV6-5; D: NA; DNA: TGTGCCAGCAGTTCAGGGGCCGACACTGAAGCTTTCTTT; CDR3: CASSSGADTEAFF
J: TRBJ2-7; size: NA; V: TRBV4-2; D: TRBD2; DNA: TGTGCCAGCAGCCAAGACTGGGGACTAGCGGGAGAGCTGAGCTCCTACGAGCAGTACTTC; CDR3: CASSQDWGLAGELSSYEQYF
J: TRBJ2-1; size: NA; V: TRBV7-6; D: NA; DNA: TGTGCCAGCAGCCTTACCCGGGACTCCTACAATGAGCAGTTCTTC; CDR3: CASSLTRDSYNEQFF
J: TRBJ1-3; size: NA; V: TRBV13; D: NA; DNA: TGTGCCAGCTATAGAACCGGGACAAGAAACACCATATATTTT; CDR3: CASYRTGTRNTIYF
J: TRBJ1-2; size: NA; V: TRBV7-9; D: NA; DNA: TGTGCCAGCAGCTTAGTCCAGGGTGATGGCTACACCTTC; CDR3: CASSLVQGDGYTF
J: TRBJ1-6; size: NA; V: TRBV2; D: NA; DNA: TGTGCCAGCAGTGATGATGCGGGCTCTGGATCACCCCTCCACTTT; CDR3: CASSDDAGSGSPLHF
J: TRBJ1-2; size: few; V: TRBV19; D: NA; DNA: TGTGCCAGTAGTACGCCCTATAACTATGGCTACACCTTC; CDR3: CASSTPYNYGYTF
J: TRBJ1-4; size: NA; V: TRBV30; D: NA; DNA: TGTGCCTGGAGTGTTGGACTCGGGGAAAAACTGTTTTTT; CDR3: CAWSVGLGEKLFF
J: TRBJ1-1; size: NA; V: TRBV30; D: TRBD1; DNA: TGTGCCTGGAGTACATACAGAGGACAGGGAGGGCCTGAAGCTTTCTTT; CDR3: CAWSTYRGQGGPEAFF
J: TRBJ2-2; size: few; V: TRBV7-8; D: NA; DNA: TGTGCCAGCAGCCTTACGGGGTCACACGGGGAGCTGTTTTTT; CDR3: CASSLTGSHGELFF
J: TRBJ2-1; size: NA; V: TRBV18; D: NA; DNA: TGTGCCAGCTCACTAGCAGTCTCCTACAATGAGCAGTTCTTC; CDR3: CASSLAVSYNEQFF
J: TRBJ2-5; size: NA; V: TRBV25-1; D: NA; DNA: TGTGCCAGCAGTGAATTAACGTTGAGAGAGACCCAGTACTTC; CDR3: CASSELTLRETQYF
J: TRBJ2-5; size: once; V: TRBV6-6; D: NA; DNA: TGTGCCAGCAGTTACGGGGCGGGGGAGACCCAGTACTTC; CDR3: CASSYGAGETQYF
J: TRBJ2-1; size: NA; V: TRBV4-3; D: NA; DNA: TGCGCCAGCAGCCCAGCGGAGGGAGGATCCAATGAGCAGTTCTTC; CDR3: CASSPAEGGSNEQFF
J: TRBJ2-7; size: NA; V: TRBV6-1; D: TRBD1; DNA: TGTGCCAGCAGTGAAGGGACCGGGACAGGGTACTACGAGCAGTACTTC; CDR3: CASSEGTGTGYYEQYF
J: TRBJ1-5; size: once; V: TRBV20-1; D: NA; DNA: TGCAGTACCAGTGCGCGCCAGGGAAATCAGCCCCAGCATTTT; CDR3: CSTSARQGNQPQHF
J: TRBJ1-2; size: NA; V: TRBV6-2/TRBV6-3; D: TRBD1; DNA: TGTGCCAGCAGTCCACACCGGGACAGGGAGTATGGCTACACCTTC; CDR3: CASSPHRDREYGYTF
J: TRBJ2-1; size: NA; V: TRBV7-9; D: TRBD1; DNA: TGTGCCAGCAGCCCCCCTGGGGCAAGACAGGGAAGCTCCTACAATGAGCAGTTCTTC; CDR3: CASSPPGARQGSSYNEQFF
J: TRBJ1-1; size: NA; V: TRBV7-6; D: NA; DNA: TGTGCCAGCAGCTTGGAGCCGGGCACTGAAGCTTTCTTT; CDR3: CASSLEPGTEAFF
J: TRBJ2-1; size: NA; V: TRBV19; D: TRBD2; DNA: TGTGCCAGTATGAGGCTTGGGGGGGGGAATTCCTACAATGAGCAGTTCTTC; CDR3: CASMRLGGGNSYNEQFF